The rows below give T cell receptor beta chains drawn from one sample of a study of technical replicates of blood from several donors. Profiled with immunoSEQ multiplex PCR; TCRdb holds only in-frame clones, not every one. Seen here are 65,000 to 80,000 clones, roughly 96% observed once, and the top ten hold 0.3% to 0.35%. Material for sequencing was T cells isolated from PBMCs. These receptor sequences come from a human donor in good health. The CDR3 runs from the conserved cysteine through the conserved F or W. A D gene is named only where the DNA matches it firmly. Some rows mark clone size as missing; the rest say once, few, many or name a class of expanded clone.

CASSPFLAANEQFF,TGTGCCAGCAGTCCCTTCTTAGCCGCCAATGAGCAGTTCTTC,TRBV7-9,TRBJ2-1,.,once
CAIGGDSFPNTGELFF,TGTGCTATCGGGGGAGACTCGTTCCCCAACACCGGGGAGCTGTTTTTT,TRBV2,TRBJ2-2,.,.
CASSLGGARDYEQYF,TGTGCCAGCAGCTTGGGCGGGGCCCGAGACTACGAGCAGTACTTC,TRBV7-8,TRBJ2-7,.,.
CASSPGTGVFYEQYF,TGTGCCAGCAGCCCAGGAACAGGGGTCTTCTACGAGCAGTACTTC,TRBV4-2,TRBJ2-7,TRBD1,.
CASSVGGTGNTIYF,TGTGCCAGCAGCGTAGGAGGAACTGGAAACACCATATATTTT,TRBV9,TRBJ1-3,.,.
CASSLYKGTGAYEQYF,TGTGCCAGCAGCTTATATAAGGGGACAGGAGCCTACGAGCAGTACTTC,TRBV7-9,TRBJ2-7,TRBD1,.
CASRPRTVVYEQYF,TGTGCAAGTCGCCCTAGGACAGTTGTATACGAGCAGTACTTC,TRBV12-2,TRBJ2-7,.,.
CASRLLGELFF,TGCGCCAGCCGACTGTTGGGGGAGCTGTTTTTT,TRBV5-1,TRBJ2-2,.,.
CASSSDRGQYEQYF,TGTGCCAGCAGTTCGGACAGGGGGCAATACGAGCAGTACTTC,TRBV27,TRBJ2-7,TRBD1,.
CASSFTGIISGSQTQYF,TGTGCCAGCAGCTTCACGGGGATAATTAGCGGGAGCCAGACCCAGTACTTC,TRBV28,TRBJ2-5,TRBD2,.
CASSPPVTGNTGELFF,TGCGCCAGCAGCCCTCCCGTGACAGGGAACACCGGGGAGCTGTTTTTT,TRBV4-3,TRBJ2-2,.,.
CASSHAGTGITRAYEQYF,TGTGCCAGCAGCCACGCCGGGACAGGGATCACTAGGGCCTACGAGCAGTACTTC,TRBV4-2,TRBJ2-7,TRBD1,once
CSVEGAGGPLEQYF,TGCAGCGTTGAGGGTGCGGGAGGGCCTCTCGAGCAGTACTTC,TRBV29-1,TRBJ2-7,TRBD2,.
CASSSETGIEGYTF,TGTGCCAGCAGCTCAGAGACAGGGATAGAGGGCTACACCTTC,TRBV11-1,TRBJ1-2,TRBD1,.
CASSGGTGYGYTF,TGCGCCAGCAGCGGGGGGACAGGCTATGGCTACACCTTC,TRBV5-1,TRBJ1-2,TRBD1,.
CASSFQASSGNTIYF,TGTGCCAGCAGCTTTCAGGCCAGCTCTGGAAACACCATATATTTT,TRBV11-2,TRBJ1-3,.,.
CASSRQAPSETQYF,TGTGCCAGCAGTCGACAGGCACCCTCGGAGACCCAGTACTTC,TRBV27,TRBJ2-5,.,.
CAWSVNRDQETQYF,TGTGCCTGGAGTGTTAACAGGGATCAAGAGACCCAGTACTTC,TRBV30,TRBJ2-5,.,.
CASSSRGGIQYEQYF,TGTGCCAGCAGCTCGAGGGGAGGGATTCAGTACGAGCAGTACTTC,TRBV11-3,TRBJ2-7,TRBD2,.
CSVDVAGIGNEQFF,TGCAGCGTTGATGTCGCAGGGATAGGCAATGAGCAGTTCTTC,TRBV29-1,TRBJ2-1,.,.
CASSEFPLDSVNEQFF,TGTGCCAGCAGTGAATTTCCCCTGGATAGCGTCAATGAGCAGTTCTTC,TRBV6-1,TRBJ2-1,.,.
CSVVFRETKNTEAFF,TGCAGCGTTGTGTTCCGGGAGACAAAAAACACTGAAGCTTTCTTT,TRBV29-1,TRBJ1-1,.,.
CATSVSPSTDTQYF,TGTGCCACATCGGTCTCTCCTAGCACAGATACGCAGTATTTT,TRBV19,TRBJ2-3,.,.
CASSLTMRAYEQYF,TGTGCCAGCAGCTTAACTATGAGGGCCTACGAGCAGTACTTC,TRBV7-3,TRBJ2-7,.,.
CASSYSYSYTF,TGTGCCAGCAGTTACTCGTACAGCTACACCTTC,TRBV6-6,TRBJ1-2,.,.
CASSSSLTGAMNTEAFF,TGTGCCAGCAGCTCCAGCCTGACAGGGGCGATGAACACTGAAGCTTTCTTT,TRBV9,TRBJ1-1,TRBD1,.
CASILEGTQYF,TGTGCCAGCATATTGGAGGGGACCCAGTACTTC,TRBV6-6,TRBJ2-5,.,.
CASSQPQGHQPQHF,TGTGCCAGCAGCCAACCCCAGGGCCACCAGCCCCAGCATTTT,TRBV4-2,TRBJ1-5,.,.
CASSTEGTSGSYEQFF,TGTGCCAGTAGTACGGAAGGGACTAGCGGGAGCTATGAGCAGTTCTTC,TRBV19,TRBJ2-1,TRBD2,few
CASSLPIAEQFF,TGTGCCAGCAGCTTACCCATAGCTGAGCAGTTCTTC,TRBV7-9,TRBJ2-1,.,.
CASNRERAGEQFF,TGTGCCAGTAATAGGGAGCGGGCAGGTGAGCAGTTCTTC,TRBV19,TRBJ2-1,.,once
CASSRTANEKLFF,TGTGCCAGCAGCCGGACTGCTAATGAAAAACTGTTTTTT,TRBV5-4,TRBJ1-4,.,few
CASSFMHGTGFGYTF,TGCGCCAGCAGCTTTATGCACGGGACAGGGTTCGGCTACACCTTC,TRBV5-1,TRBJ1-2,TRBD1,.
CASSIFGEIGLAYGYTF,TGTGCCAGTAGTATATTCGGTGAAATCGGATTAGCCTATGGCTACACCTTC,TRBV19,TRBJ1-2,.,.
CASSIGTGGTEAFF,TGTGCCAGTAGTATAGGGACAGGGGGCACTGAAGCTTTCTTT,TRBV19,TRBJ1-1,TRBD1,.
CSVVTSGSRETQYF,TGCAGCGTTGTTACTAGCGGGAGTAGAGAGACCCAGTACTTC,TRBV29-1,TRBJ2-5,TRBD2,.
CAISESGQLYTDTQYF,TGTGCCATCAGTGAGTCTGGACAGCTTTACACAGATACGCAGTATTTT,TRBV10-3,TRBJ2-3,.,.